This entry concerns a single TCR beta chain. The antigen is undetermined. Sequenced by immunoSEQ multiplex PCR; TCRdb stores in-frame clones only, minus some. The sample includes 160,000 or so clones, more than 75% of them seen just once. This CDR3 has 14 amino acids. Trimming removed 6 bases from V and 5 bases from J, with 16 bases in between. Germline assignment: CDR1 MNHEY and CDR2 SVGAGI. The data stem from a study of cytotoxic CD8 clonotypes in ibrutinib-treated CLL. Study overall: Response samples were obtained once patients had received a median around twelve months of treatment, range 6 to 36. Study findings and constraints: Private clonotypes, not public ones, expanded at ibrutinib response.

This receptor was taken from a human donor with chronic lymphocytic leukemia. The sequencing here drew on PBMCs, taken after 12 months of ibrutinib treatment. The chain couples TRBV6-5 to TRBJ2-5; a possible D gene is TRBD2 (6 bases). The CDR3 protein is CASSAGGALETQYF. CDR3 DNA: TGTGCCAGCAGCGCCGGAGGGGCATTGGAGACCCAGTACTTC.